Below are 30 T cell receptor beta chains sequenced from a single sample in a study of blood T cells in healthy people across ages. Through a sample-barcoded 5' primer and a J-beta primer mix, a second PCR was run for roughly 7 to 12 cycles. TCRdb recomputed calls from the 5' RACE reads with MiXCR, one row per CDR3 protein. The table has 980,000 or so distinct CDR3 sequences, about 48% seen once; the top ten hold 13%. Sequences were obtained from blood. Every receptor here comes from a man younger than 40 in good health.

This clonotype was seen more than once but under ten times. The chain carries TRBV6-6 and TRBJ2-2; 9 positions agree with TRBD1. The CDR3 runs 16 residues. The germline CDR1 and CDR2 sequences are MNHNY and SVGAGI (reference sequence). J lost 2 bases, V lost 7 bases, and 8 bases had no gene match. In DNA form, the CDR3 reads TGTGCCAGCACCTGGTGGGACAGGGTAAACACCGGGGAGCTGTTTTTT. Amino acids: CASTWWDRVNTGELFF.

V and J are TRBV2 and TRBJ1-2; the match to TRBD1 covers 8 bases. The J segment lost 9 bases and the V segment lost 6 bases, leaving 3 bases of the junction unmatched. Germline CDR1 is SNHLY and CDR2 is FYNNEI. The CDR3 is 11 residues long. CDR3 sequence: CASSRTGSYTF. The CDR3 coding sequence is TGTGCCAGCAGCCGGACAGGGAGCTACACCTTC.

The rearrangement joins TRBV20-1 to TRBJ1-6, with D uncertain. The CDR3 runs to 12 residues. Germline CDR1 and CDR2: DFQATT and SNEGSKA (reference sequence). V lost 3 bases and J 14 bases, leaving 14 bases between the germline ends. The CDR3 DNA reads TGCAGTGCTAGCGGGAAACTCTCGGCCCTCCACTTT. Amino acids: CSASGKLSALHF.

The chain is built from TRBV6-2 or TRBV6-3 and TRBJ2-7; D ambiguous. The V end was cut by 0 bases, the J end by 2 bases, with 20 bases between. Germline V gene sequence: CDR1 MNHEY, CDR2 SVGEGT. The CDR3 sequence is 18 residues long. The CDR3 bases are TGTGCCAGCAGTTACTCGATTAACCGGGCGCGGACCGCCTACGAGCAGTACTTC. Translation: CASSYSINRARTAYEQYF.

The chain is built from TRBV28 and TRBJ2-7; a weak D match, TRBD1 (5 bases). Between the trimmed V and J ends, which lost 2 bases and 4 bases, there was a span of 12 bases. The germline CDR1 and CDR2 sequences are MDHEN and SYDVKM. The CDR3 covers 14 residues. CDR3 in amino acids: CASSLPRETYEQYF. The CDR3 DNA is TGTGCCAGCAGTTTACCCAGGGAAACTTACGAGCAGTACTTC.

The rearrangement joins TRBV7-2 to TRBJ1-5; a weak D match, TRBD1 (6 bases). Per the germline V gene, CDR1 is SGHTA and CDR2 is FQGNSA. CDR3 length: 16 amino acids. Trimming left V 1 base short and J 6 bases short, with 16 bases between. CDR3 loop: CASSLVTVRGAQPQHF. CDR3 DNA sequence: TGTGCCAGCAGCTTAGTCACAGTCAGGGGAGCTCAGCCCCAGCATTTT.

The rearrangement links TRBV6-5 to TRBJ2-7; D gene unclear. V lost 0 bases, J lost 1 base, and 10 bases lay in between. The CDR3 is 15 residues long. CDR1 is MNHEY, CDR2 SVGAGI, per germline. CDR3: CASSYSWQQSYEQYF. The CDR3 DNA sequence: TGTGCCAGCAGTTACTCTTGGCAGCAGTCCTACGAGCAGTACTTC.

This clonotype was picked up a small number of times. V usage is TRBV27 and J usage is TRBJ2-7; 10 bases map to TRBD1. Germline V gene data show CDR1 as MNHEY and CDR2 as SMNVEV (reference sequence). V dropped 5 bases and J dropped 4; count of bases not matched to a gene: 14. The CDR3 covers 17 residues. In nucleotides, the CDR3 is TGTGCCAGCAGTCCCCTGGACAGGGGGAGGTCGGCGTACGAGCAGTACTTC. It is translated as CASSPLDRGRSAYEQYF.

With respect to this clonotype: A read error may account for a junction end that differs from germline. The chain couples TRBV7-2 to TRBJ2-5, with D perhaps TRBD2 (5 bases). From germline, CDR1 is SGHTA and CDR2 FQGNSA. The CDR3 is 13 amino acids. Here the CDR3 reads CASSVAQARTQYF. Written as DNA, the CDR3 is TGTGCCAGCAGCGTAGCGCAGGCCCGAACCCAGTACTTC.

V is TRBV4-1 and J is TRBJ2-7, with D unresolved. The CDR3 consists of 13 residues. V shed 0 bases and J shed 6 bases, with 9 bases lying between them. Germline V CDR1 and CDR2: MGHRA, YSYEKL. CDR3 nucleotides: TGCGCCAGCAGCCAAGACAAGAGCAGCGAGCAGTACTTC. It translates to CASSQDKSSEQYF.

Points on this clonotype: It may be a read error: a sequence one base away is much more abundant. This chain joins TRBV28 and TRBJ2-5; D may match TRBD1 or TRBD2 (5 bases each). The DNA end favors TRBJ2-7, so the J call may be wrong. Germline V CDR1 and CDR2: MDHEN, SYDVKM. The CDR3 has 13 residues. The CDR3 spells CAGSLGVGYEQYF. In nucleotides, the CDR3 is TGTGCCGGCAGTTTGGGGGTGGGCTACGAGCAGTACTTC.

CDR3 loop: CASSQGSSEKLAKNIQYF. In DNA form, the CDR3 reads TGCGCCAGCAGCCAAGGTAGTTCGGAGAAATTAGCCAAAAACATTCAGTACTTC. V gene TRBV4-1 combines with J gene TRBJ2-4; D is unclear. Germline V CDR1 and CDR2: MGHRA, YSYEKL. V shed 1 base and J shed 0 bases, with 16 bases lying between them. CDR3 length: 18 residues.

The chain carries TRBV27 and TRBJ1-1, with 10 bases aligning to TRBD1. The CDR3 sequence is 16 residues long. CDR1 is MNHEY, CDR2 SMNVEV, per germline (reference sequence). The J segment lost 4 bases and the V segment lost 5 bases, leaving 10 bases of the junction unmatched. CDR3 sequence (DNA): TGTGCCAGCAGTCCTGGGACAGGGGTTCGGTCCACTGAAGCTTTCTTT. This codes for CASSPGTGVRSTEAFF.

The chain is built from TRBV28 and TRBJ2-5; 7 bases match TRBD1. Germline trimming cut 4 bases from V and 11 bases from J; bases unmatched to any gene: 16. The CDR3 consists of 15 residues. CDR1 is MDHEN and CDR2 is SYDVKM in the germline V gene. DNA of the CDR3: TGTGCCAGCAGTTATTCACAGGGGACCTACGAGAGGCAGTACTTC. Its translation is CASSYSQGTYERQYF. The entire variable domain, with the rest obtained from reference TRBV28 and TRBJ2-5, is as follows: DVKVTQSSRYLVKRTGEKVFLECVQDMDHENMFWYRQDPGLGLRLIYFSYDVKMKEKGDIPEGYSVSREKKERFSLILESASTNQTSMYLCASSYSQGTYERQYFGPGTRLLVL.

This chain links TRBV7-9 with TRBJ2-3, with D perhaps TRBD1 (6 bases). This CDR3 comprises 15 residues. Trimming took 4 bases from V and 6 from J, leaving 17 bases between them. CDR1 and CDR2 from the germline V gene are SEHNR and FQNEAQ (reference sequence). The CDR3 protein is CASSSQGTPPDTQYF. As DNA, the CDR3 is TGTGCCAGCAGCTCACAGGGTACGCCGCCCGATACGCAGTATTTT.

This clonotype was seen only a few times. The chain joins TRBV7-2 to TRBJ2-7; 11 nucleotides line up with TRBD2. The V gene's germline CDR1 is SGHTA and CDR2 FQGNSA. With V trimmed by 6 bases and J by 2 bases, 6 bases remained unmatched. CDR3 length equals 15 residues. CDR3 sequence: CASRPTSGVAYEQYF. The CDR3 DNA is TGTGCCAGCAGGCCGACTAGCGGGGTAGCCTACGAGCAGTACTTC.

V and J are TRBV29-1 and TRBJ1-4; D call uncertain. Germline lookup yields CDR1 SQVTM and CDR2 ANQGSEA. There are 15 residues in the CDR3. V lost 7 bases and J 6 bases, leaving 21 bases between the germline ends. The DNA of the CDR3 is TGCAGCGCTATAGACCTTGTTGGTGGTGATGAAAAACTGTTTTTT. Its protein product is CSAIDLVGGDEKLFF.

At least ten counts were recorded for this clonotype. The CDR3, as DNA: TGTGCCAGCAGCTTAGACGGCTCGGGGGGCTCCAATGAGCAGTTCTTC. Translated: CASSLDGSGGSNEQFF. The chain carries TRBV11-3 and TRBJ2-1; D is possibly TRBD2 (7 bases). Germline-derived CDR1 and CDR2 are SGHNT and YENEEA. Trimming stripped 0 bases from V and 6 bases from J, with 15 bases between. This CDR3 region has 16 residues.

This clonotype has just a few counts. This chain connects TRBV5-1 to TRBJ2-1, with D possibly TRBD1 on 6 matching bases. Germline values: CDR1 SGHRS, CDR2 YFSETQ. The ends were cut back, 1 base at V and 1 base at J, with 12 bases in the middle. CDR3 length: 16 residues. The CDR3: CASSLRGYASYNEQFF. In DNA, the CDR3 is TGCGCCAGCAGCTTGAGGGGGTATGCGTCCTACAATGAGCAGTTCTTC.

The rearrangement uses TRBV20-1 and TRBJ2-3; 9 nucleotides match TRBD1. This CDR3 spans 15 amino acids. Germline V gives CDR1 DFQATT, CDR2 SNEGSKA (reference sequence). Trimming at V came to 5 bases and at J to 1 base, leaving 7 bases not matched to a gene. The CDR3: CSAPARTGGTDTQYF. The CDR3 DNA reads as TGCAGTGCTCCAGCCCGGACAGGGGGCACAGATACGCAGTATTTT.

CDR3 sequence: CAISDLTSGLDQYF. The DNA of the CDR3 is TGTGCCATCAGTGATCTGACTAGCGGATTGGACCAGTACTTC. The V gene is TRBV10-3, the J gene TRBJ2-5; 9 positions agree with TRBD2. V was clipped by 3 bases and J by 10 bases; unmatched bases: 9. The CDR3 covers 14 residues. Germline V gene sequence: CDR1 ENHRY, CDR2 SYGVKD.

This chain links TRBV4-2 with TRBJ1-5; 10 bases agree with TRBD1. Germline V gives CDR1 LGHNA, CDR2 YNFKEQ. V trimming: 0 bases; J trimming: 3 bases; junction bases outside the gene matches: 2. The CDR3 sequence is 16 residues long. CDR3 sequence (DNA): TGTGCCAGCAGCCAAGAGGGACAGGGGATCAATCAGCCCCAGCATTTT. Its translation: CASSQEGQGINQPQHF.

This sequence joins TRBV28 and TRBJ2-7; the match to TRBD2 covers 12 bases. With V trimmed by 6 bases and J by 0 bases, 9 bases remained unmatched. The CDR3 sequence is 17 residues long. Germline assignment: CDR1 MDHEN and CDR2 SYDVKM. The CDR3 loop is CASRLTSGGPSSYEQYF. The CDR3 DNA reads TGTGCCAGCAGGTTGACTAGCGGGGGACCCAGCTCCTACGAGCAGTACTTC.

This clonotype was seen more than once but under ten times. The chain combines TRBV6-6 with TRBJ2-1; 12 nucleotides line up with TRBD1. The V gene end was trimmed by 2 bases and the J gene end by 8 bases; junction bases not matched to a gene: 4. Per the germline V gene, CDR1 is MNHNY and CDR2 is SVGAGI (reference sequence). The CDR3 sequence is 15 residues long. The CDR3 DNA sequence: TGTGCCAGCAGTTACGGGACAGGGGGCCGGGATGAGCAGTTCTTC. Translated: CASSYGTGGRDEQFF.

This clonotype showed up just a few times. V and J are TRBV7-2 and TRBJ1-3, with 7 nucleotides matching TRBD1. Trimming cost V 7 bases and J 0 bases; bases outside gene matches: 3. This CDR3 contains 14 residues. Germline loops: CDR1 SGHTA, CDR2 FQGNSA. The CDR3 spells CASTRDSSGNTIYF. CDR3 nucleotides: TGTGCCAGCACGAGGGACAGCTCTGGAAACACCATATATTTT. Full variable domain (missing parts from reference TRBV7-2 and TRBJ1-3): GAGVSQSPSNKVTEKGKDVELRCDPISGHTALYWYRQSLGQGLEFLIYFQGNSAPDKSGLPSDRFSAERTGGSVSTLTIQRTQQEDSAVYLCASTRDSSGNTIYFGEGSWLTVV.

V usage is TRBV7-9 and J usage is TRBJ1-2; no definite D call. V gave up 2 bases and J gave up 0 bases, with 10 bases separating them. This CDR3 contains 15 residues. CDR1 is SEHNR, CDR2 FQNEAQ, per germline (reference sequence). The CDR3 DNA is TGTGCCAGCAGCTTAAATACAGAATCTAACTATGGCTACACCTTC. Its translation: CASSLNTESNYGYTF.

The chain employs TRBV10-3 and TRBJ2-7; 9 bases are shared with TRBD1. From germline, CDR1 is ENHRY and CDR2 SYGVKD. The junction had 3 bases not matched to a gene; V was cut back by 1 base and J by 2 bases. The CDR3 runs 15 residues. CDR3 nucleotide sequence: TGTGCCATCAGTGAGTTGGGACAGGGTCCCTACGAGCAGTACTTC. It yields the protein CAISELGQGPYEQYF.

The DNA of the CDR3 is TGTGCCAGCAGCTCAGGGGGCCGGCGCACAGATACGCAGTATTTT. It translates to CASSSGGRRTDTQYF. This chain uses TRBV28 with TRBJ2-3, with 8 positions matching TRBD1. Germline loops: CDR1 MDHEN, CDR2 SYDVKM. The CDR3 loop spans 15 amino acids. V shed 6 bases, J shed 1 base, and the junction held 6 bases outside the gene matches.

This clonotype showed up just a few times. The V gene is TRBV7-2, the J gene TRBJ1-6; D is unresolved. This CDR3 has 15 residues. Deletions cut 1 base from V and 8 bases from J, with 12 bases between. Germline V gene sequence: CDR1 SGHTA, CDR2 FQGNSA. Written as DNA, the CDR3 is TGTGCCAGCAGCTTAGTAGCCGGGCCCGATTCACCCCTCCACTTT. Translating it yields CASSLVAGPDSPLHF.

CDR3 loop: CATGGGQEAFF. The DNA for the CDR3 is TGTGCCACCGGTGGGGGGCAGGAAGCTTTCTTT. The chain has TRBV24-1 and TRBJ1-1, with D possibly being TRBD1 (6 bases). CDR1 and CDR2 from the germline V gene are KGHDR and SFDVKD. This CDR3 spans 11 amino acids. The V end lost 9 bases, the J end lost 8 bases, and 12 bases lay between the germline ends.